This paragraph reports one TCR beta chain. Its antigen is unknown. The data derive from a study of regulatory T cells. Study conclusions and caveats: In CD3G-deficient patients, conventional CD4+ T cells were enriched for hydrophobic CDR3 residues at positions 6 and 7.

The PCR used 52 TRBV and 13 TRBJ primers. Sequenced by immunoSEQ multiplex PCR; TCRdb stores in-frame clones only, minus some. The data show tens of thousands of clones, with about nine tenths seen just once and more than 2% held by the top ten. This CDR3 comprises 13 residues. Germline V CDR1 and CDR2: ENHRY, SYGVKD. V was pared by 4 bases and J by 1 base, with 7 bases between. The sequence was collected from a person aged 18 to 35 with CD3G deficiency. Input material: conventional CD4+ T cells sorted from blood. The gene calls are TRBV10-3 and TRBJ2-5; D is unresolved. In nucleotides, the CDR3 is TGTGCCATCAGTGGTAATGGCCAAGAGACCCAGTACTTC. The encoded protein is CAISGNGQETQYF.